The source of this T cell receptor beta chain is a study of beta chain features in type 1 diabetes. About the research overall: Cell yields, age and gender were similar between patients and healthy donors. The samples had about 110,000,000 sorted cells examined in all.

Comment on this clone: Its antigen remains unidentified.

TCRB transcripts that were expressed got sequenced, as all of the isolated RNA had been reverse transcribed. Clones were read by immunoSEQ multiplex PCR, and TCRdb kept only the in-frame ones, dropping some. Among 300,000 to 350,000 clones listed, about 20% were seen once. Points from the study as a whole: In type 1 diabetes patients, VDJ junctions had fewer insertions; deletions at these junctions were more frequent.

Sorting with CD45RO/CCR7/CD25/CD127/CD95/CD27 yielded naive, central memory, regulatory and stem-like memory CD4+ cells. Trimming pared 4 bases from V and 1 base from J, leaving 7 bases between. This CDR3 has 13 residues. Looked up from germline, CDR1 is LGHNA and CDR2 is YNFKEQ. This TCR was sampled from a young woman in good health. Sequencing used naive CD4+ T cells from blood. V is TRBV4-2 and J is TRBJ2-5, with D possibly matching TRBD2 (5 bases). The CDR3 loop reads CASSPLAQETQYF. The CDR3, as DNA: TGTGCCAGCAGCCCCCTAGCCCAAGAGACCCAGTACTTC.